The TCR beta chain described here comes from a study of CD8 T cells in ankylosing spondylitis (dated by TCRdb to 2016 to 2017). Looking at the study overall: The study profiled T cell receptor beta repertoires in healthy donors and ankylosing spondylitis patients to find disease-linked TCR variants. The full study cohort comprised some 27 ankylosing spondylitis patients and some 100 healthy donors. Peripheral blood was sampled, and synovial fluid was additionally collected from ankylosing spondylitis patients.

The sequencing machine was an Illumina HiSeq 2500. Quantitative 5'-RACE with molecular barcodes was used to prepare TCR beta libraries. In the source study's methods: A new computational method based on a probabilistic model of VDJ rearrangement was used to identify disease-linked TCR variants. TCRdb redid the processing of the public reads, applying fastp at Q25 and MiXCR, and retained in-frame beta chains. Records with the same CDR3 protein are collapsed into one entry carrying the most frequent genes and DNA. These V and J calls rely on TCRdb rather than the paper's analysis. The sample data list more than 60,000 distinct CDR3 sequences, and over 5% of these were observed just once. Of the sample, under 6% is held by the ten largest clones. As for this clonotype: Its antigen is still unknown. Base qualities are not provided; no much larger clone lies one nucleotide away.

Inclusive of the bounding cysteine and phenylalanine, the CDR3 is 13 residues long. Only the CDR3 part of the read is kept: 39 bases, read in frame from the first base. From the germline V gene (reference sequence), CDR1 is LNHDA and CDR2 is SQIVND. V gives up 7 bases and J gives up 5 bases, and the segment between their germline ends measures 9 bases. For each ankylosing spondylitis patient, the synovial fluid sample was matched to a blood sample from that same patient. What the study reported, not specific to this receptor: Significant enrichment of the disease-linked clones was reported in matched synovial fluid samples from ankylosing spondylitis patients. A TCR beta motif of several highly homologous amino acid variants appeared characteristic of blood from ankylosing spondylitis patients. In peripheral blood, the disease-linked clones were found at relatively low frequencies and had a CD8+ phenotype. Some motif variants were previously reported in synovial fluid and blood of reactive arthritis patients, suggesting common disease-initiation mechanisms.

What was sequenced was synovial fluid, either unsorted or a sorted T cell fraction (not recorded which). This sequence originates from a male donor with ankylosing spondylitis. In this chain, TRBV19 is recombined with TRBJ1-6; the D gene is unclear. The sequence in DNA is TGTGCCAGTAATGAAGGAGATAATTCACCCCTCCACTTT. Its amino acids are CASNEGDNSPLHF.